One and the same sample provided the 10 T cell receptor beta chains below, sequenced in a study of blood T cell repertoires in COVID-19. Measured with immunoSEQ multiplex PCR; TCRdb has only the in-frame clones, and not every one. The table lists about 190,000 clones, 86% of them singletons. The source material was PBMCs or T cells enriched from blood (not recorded which). The receptors come from a man aged 35-49 years with acute COVID-19.

This sequence joins TRBV9 and TRBJ1-1; 9 bases line up with TRBD1. The CDR3 consists of 19 residues. Germline lookup yields CDR1 SGDLS and CDR2 YYNGEE. Trimming took 3 bases from V and 2 from J; bases not matched to a gene: 17. The chain's CDR3 is CASSDDIQGAFGFNTEAFF. The CDR3 coding sequence is TGTGCCAGCAGCGACGATATACAGGGGGCGTTTGGGTTCAACACTGAAGCTTTCTTT.

The DNA for the CDR3 is TGTGCCAGCAGTGAAGGCGTCAATGAGCAGTTCTTC. Protein product: CASSEGVNEQFF. This rearrangement joins TRBV2 to TRBJ2-1; D uncertain. The CDR3 loop spans 12 amino acids. Trimming left V 1 base short and J 6 bases short, with 4 bases between. Germline-derived CDR1 and CDR2 are SNHLY and FYNNEI.

V usage is TRBV6-2 or TRBV6-3 and J usage is TRBJ1-2; tentative D call: TRBD1 (5 bases). The CDR3 is 14 residues long. V was cut by 6 bases and J by 2 bases, with 13 bases left in between. The V gene's germline CDR1 is MNHEY and CDR2 SVGEGT. The CDR3 DNA follows: TGTGCCAGCAGCTCCGGGCAGGGAAACTATGGCTACACCTTC. Translation: CASSSGQGNYGYTF.

The CDR3 loop reads CASSLELAGAYEQYF. The CDR3 region has the DNA TGCGCCAGCAGCTTGGAACTAGCGGGAGCCTACGAGCAGTACTTC. V and J are TRBV5-1 and TRBJ2-7; 11 bases agree with TRBD2. J was trimmed by 2 bases and V by 0 bases; bases with no gene match: 1. The CDR3 extends over 15 amino acids. Per the germline V gene, CDR1 is SGHRS and CDR2 is YFSETQ.

This sequence joins TRBV6-5 and TRBJ2-7; TRBD2 agrees at 10 bases. Germline CDR1 MNHEY, CDR2 SVGAGI. The V segment lost 6 bases and the J segment 1 base; nucleotides outside the gene matches: 3. The CDR3 has 14 amino acids. The CDR3 loop is CASSWTSGSYEQYF. CDR3 sequence (DNA): TGTGCCAGCAGCTGGACTAGCGGTTCCTACGAGCAGTACTTC.

The chain employs TRBV2 and TRBJ2-1; 7 positions match TRBD2. The V segment lost 6 bases and the J segment 4 bases; nucleotides outside the gene matches: 9. The CDR3 extends over 15 amino acids. The germline CDR1 and CDR2 sequences are SNHLY and FYNNEI. The CDR3 here is CASSPTGTIYNEQFF. CDR3 DNA: TGTGCCAGCAGCCCGACCGGGACTATATACAATGAGCAGTTCTTC.

The chain carries TRBV19 and TRBJ1-2; 9 bases align to TRBD1. The CDR3 spans 14 residues. Germline CDR1 LNHDA, CDR2 SQIVND (reference sequence). Trimming took 3 bases from V and 8 from J; bases not matched to a gene: 7. CDR3 protein: CASSILQGAMGYTF. The CDR3 DNA is TGTGCCAGTAGTATCTTACAGGGGGCAATGGGCTACACCTTC.

The chain links TRBV5-6 to TRBJ1-5; possibly TRBD1 for D (5 bases). The CDR3 loop spans 15 amino acids. V lost 1 base to trimming and J lost 6 bases, with 14 bases between them. CDR1 and CDR2 (germline): SGHDT, YYEEEE. In DNA form, the CDR3 reads TGTGCCAGCAGCTTGTGGGGGGGAAAAGGTCAGCCCCAGCATTTT. It specifies CASSLWGGKGQPQHF.

This sequence joins TRBV5-4 and TRBJ2-7; tentatively, D is TRBD2 (6 bases). The CDR3 is 14 amino acids. The V end lost 1 base, the J end lost 0 bases, and 8 bases lay between the germline ends. Germline CDR1 and CDR2: SGHNT and YYREEE (reference sequence). In DNA form, the CDR3 reads TGTGCCAGCAGCTTGAACGGGGGCTCCTACGAGCAGTACTTC. Amino acids: CASSLNGGSYEQYF.

This sequence joins TRBV3-1 (or the pseudogene TRBV3-2) and TRBJ2-1; weak D call: TRBD1 (6 bases). The V gene's germline CDR1 is LGHDT and CDR2 YNNKEL (reference sequence). The ends were cut back, 5 bases at V and 2 bases at J, with 16 bases in the middle. The CDR3 contains 16 residues. The CDR3 region has the DNA TGTGCCAGCAGCTCAATTTCAGGGGTAACCTACAATGAGCAGTTCTTC. Protein sequence: CASSSISGVTYNEQFF.